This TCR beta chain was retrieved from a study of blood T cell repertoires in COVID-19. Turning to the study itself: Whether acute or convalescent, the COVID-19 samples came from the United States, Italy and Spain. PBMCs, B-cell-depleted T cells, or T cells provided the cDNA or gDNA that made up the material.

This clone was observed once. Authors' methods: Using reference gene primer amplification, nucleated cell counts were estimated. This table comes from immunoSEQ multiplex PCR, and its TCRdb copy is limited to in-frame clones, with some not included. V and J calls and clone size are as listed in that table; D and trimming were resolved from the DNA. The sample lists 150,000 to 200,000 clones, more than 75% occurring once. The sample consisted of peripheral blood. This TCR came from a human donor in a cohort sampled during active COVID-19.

CDR3 bases: TGTGCCAGCAGCAAGGGCGGGGTGAACACCGGGGAGCTGTTTTTT. This encodes CASSKGGVNTGELFF. The rearrangement joins TRBV7-2 to TRBJ2-2; TRBD2 might be the D (6 bases). This CDR3 is built from 15 residues. Germline V gene lookup returns CDR1 SGHTA and CDR2 FQGNSA. The germline V and J ends were trimmed by 5 bases and 1 base, with 11 bases remaining between them. The full variable domain, with the rest looked up from reference TRBV7-2 and TRBJ2-2, is GAGVSQSPSNKVTEKGKDVELRCDPISGHTALYWYRQSLGQGLEFLIYFQGNSAPDKSGLPSDRFSAERTGGSVSTLTIQRTQQEDSAVYLCASSKGGVNTGELFFGEGSRLTVL.